This TCR beta chain derives from a study of shared clonotypes between healthy human individuals (TCRdb year 2020). With respect to the entire study: The cohort comprised a couple of women and three men aged 18 to 49 years. For each donor, CD4 naive and CD4 memory were each run on three plates, CD8 naive on two plates, and CD8 memory on one plate. Blood TCR repertoires of roughly five healthy adults were deeply sequenced to estimate repertoire size and the extent of clonotype sharing between individuals. Different laboratories and diverse techniques were used to prepare libraries and sequence TCR repertoires, to increase sequencing depth and limit assay-specific biases. Leukapheresis yielded between about 0.85 and 10 billion PBMCs per donor. What the work shows at the level of the full study, not this receptor alone: The genetic and exposure-history diversity represented was limited by the small number of donors. Naive subsets generally had larger estimated clonotype richness than memory subsets. Even with the large sequencing depth, rarefaction of the sorted-subset datasets indicated that sequencing was incomplete. Higher generation probabilities were observed for clonotypes shared by all four sorted-subset donors than for non-shared clonotypes. Only blood was sampled, and tissue TCR repertoires likely differ from those in blood. About 4.5% of naive CD4, 3.5% of naive CD8, 2% to 2.5% of memory CD4, and less than 0.45% of memory CD8 clonotypes were shared across a few donors. Pairwise subsampling led to the expectation that sequencing depth would affect the degree of clonotype sharing among donors.

On this clone itself: Its recognized antigen is unknown. Qualities for individual bases were not recorded, and no much larger clone is one base off.

The donors were healthy, HIV-negative adults who had no recently reported acute infections or vaccinations. Every donor was a Caucasian adult living in Nashville, Tennessee, USA. CD4+ T cells were enriched by magnetic negative selection, after which naive cells were positively selected on CD45RA and the negative fraction was taken as the memory subset. After blood collection by leukapheresis, PBMCs were isolated using Ficoll-Histopaque density gradient centrifugation and then cryopreserved in the vapor phase of liquid nitrogen. Analytical flow cytometry was used to check the purity and quantity of each magnetically sorted T cell population. From each sorted fraction, genomic DNA was isolated and quantified by UV absorbance on a Nanodrop 2000c. Using the deep immunoSEQ assay, multiplex PCR amplified TCR CDR3 regions from genomic DNA. Genomic DNA extracted from each cell subset was distributed evenly over all wells of several immunoSEQ 96-well plates, and each plate served as one replicate. For sorted subsets, each replicate PCR was loaded with roughly 190 ng genomic DNA, equivalent to 30,000 or so T cell genomes. Purified libraries were quantified with a Qubit 3.0 fluorometer, sized on a Bioanalyzer 2100, and re-quantified with the KAPA Library Quantification kit. Each immunoSEQ 96-well plate was sequenced on its own single-read 150-cycle Illumina NextSeq 550 flow cell. Processing in the source paper ran as follows. The immunoSEQ output contained only junctional sequences without quality scores, so filtering could not match that applied to full-length reads. Sequences were annotated with PyIR, a Python wrapper for IgBLAST v1.9, and V/J genes and CDR3 were assigned using IMGT germline references. Any read was removed if the V/J assignment was weak (E-value above 1e-6), the CDR3 was missing, or the read contained stop codons, out-of-frame junctions, or ambiguous translated residues. V3J clonotypes were defined as sequences sharing an identical inferred V gene, J gene, and CDR3 amino acid sequence. To compute the percentage overlap between repertoires, the number of shared unique clonotypes was divided by the size of the smaller repertoire. Richness of each repertoire was evaluated using RTK rarefaction, the Chao1 estimator, and Recon v2.1 estimates of unobserved clonotypes. OLGA was used to compute generation probabilities for all TCRbeta clonotypes that the gDNA method yielded from a handful of donors. TCRdb mirrors the immuneACCESS table, restricted to in-frame sequences. Some clones are absent from its copies; in checked studies, under half trace to an unresolved V gene, and the reason for the others is unknown. That table supplies the V and J calls and clone size; D and trimming were determined from the DNA. This sample is represented by about 1 million clones; approximately 80% of them were singletons. Of the sample, more than 0.5% is held by the ten largest clones.

The CDR1 and CDR2 encoded by the germline V gene (reference sequence) are GTSNPN and SVGIG. V trim: 5 bases; J trim: 2 bases; unmatched bases: 6. CDR3 length: 15 amino acids, cysteine to phenylalanine. CDR3 DNA is the only sequence kept; it has 45 bases, read in frame from the first base. The TCR comes from a man aged 18-30 years in good health. Some clones in this sample may be carry-over from other donors' samples. The sequence links TRBV30 to TRBJ1-5; 10 of the junction bases match TRBD1. Sample: memory CD4+ T cells from PBMCs. Interpreted using the paper, the cell subset or site label stands for: CD45RA-negative fraction. The bases read TGTGCCTGGGCCGGGACAGGGGTGCGCAATCAGCCCCAGCATTTT. Translation gives CAWAGTGVRNQPQHF.